The clone carrying this TCR beta chain was counted at least ten times. Its cognate antigen is unknown. By quantitative 5'-RACE with molecular barcodes, the TCR beta libraries were made. TCRdb re-called the 5' RACE reads through MiXCR, storing one row per CDR3 protein. Of 100,000 to 150,000 distinct CDR3 sequences detected, about 7% appear once; the ten largest clones hold 12%. The CDR3 length is 13 residues. V was trimmed by 5 bases and J by 3 bases, leaving 9 bases between them. Germline CDR1 SGHNT, CDR2 YENEEA. These data are taken from a study of CD8 T cells in ankylosing spondylitis. Findings of the study overall: It appeared that ankylosing spondylitis blood was characterized by a TCR beta motif of fewer than ten highly homologous variants. Some motif variants were previously reported in reactive arthritis synovial fluid and blood. Those disease-linked clones were CD8+; they were also relatively rare in peripheral blood.

This TCR was sampled from a male donor with ankylosing spondylitis or in good health (not recorded which). Sequencing input: blood, either unsorted or a sorted T cell fraction (not recorded which). The chain couples TRBV11-3 to TRBJ2-3, with D maybe TRBD2 (5 bases). The CDR3 sequence: CASSPTRTDTQYF. CDR3 nucleotide sequence: TGTGCCAGCAGCCCAACTAGAACAGATACGCAGTATTTT.